A selection of T cell receptor beta chains follows, all from one sample in a study of human T cells and chemical hapten exposure. TCRdb independently ran MiXCR on the RACE reads; one entry per CDR3 protein. This table has 250,000 or so distinct CDR3 sequences, roughly 7.7% appearing once. This sample comprised whole blood, obtained in connection with sensitization to the hapten diphenylcyclopropenone (DPC). Receptor source: a young man with alopecia areata. Some clones in this sample may be carry-over from other donors' samples. Each CDR3 is given with its conserved first and last residue. D genes are given only for firm matches. Only part of the rows carry a size: once, few, many, or a class if the clone is expanded.

cdr3_nt cdr3_aa v_call clone_size d_call j_call
TGTGCCAGCAGGCTACGCGGGACAGGAGGAAAGGTCTCACAGAGTAATGAAAAACTGTTTTTT CASRLRGTGGKVSQSNEKLFF TRBV6-2/TRBV6-3 - TRBD1 TRBJ1-4
TGTGCCAGCAGCCAAGGAGGCCCTAAGGGCACCGGGGAGCTGTTTTTT CASSQGGPKGTGELFF TRBV4-2 many - TRBJ2-2
TGCGCCAGCAGCCGGGGGACAGGGAACTATGGCTACACCTTC CASSRGTGNYGYTF TRBV4-3 many TRBD1 TRBJ1-2
TGTGCCAGCAATCCCAGGGGCGCGCCCCAAGAGACCCAGTACTTC CASNPRGAPQETQYF TRBV9 many - TRBJ2-5
TGCAGTGCTAGGGGACGCTTGACGCATTCACCCCTCCACTTT CSARGRLTHSPLHF TRBV20-1 - - TRBJ1-6
TGTGCCAGCAGCCCCAATGAGCAGTTCTTC CASSPNEQFF TRBV7-9 many - TRBJ2-1
TGTGCCAGCAGTGGGGTCTACGAGCAGTACTTC CASSGVYEQYF TRBV2 few - TRBJ2-7
TGTGCCACCAATCTAGGCACAGAGACCCAGTACTTC CATNLGTETQYF TRBV6-2/TRBV6-3 few - TRBJ2-5
TGTGCCAGCAGCCCCAAAGCAGATTCTAACTATGGCTACACCTTC CASSPKADSNYGYTF TRBV7-9 many - TRBJ1-2
TGTGCCAGCTCACAGGACAGGGGGCCAGGAGAGACCCAGTACTTC CASSQDRGPGETQYF TRBV18 many TRBD1 TRBJ2-5
TGCGCCAGCAGCTGGCAGGGACCTCAGAGCACAGATACGCAGTATTTT CASSWQGPQSTDTQYF TRBV5-1 - - TRBJ2-3
TGTGCCAGCTCACCACCGTGGGGGTCCGGGGCCAACGTCCTGACTTTC CASSPPWGSGANVLTF TRBV18 few - TRBJ2-6
TGTGCCAGCAGTGAAGTTGGTACCGGGGAGCTGTTTTTT CASSEVGTGELFF TRBV6-4 few - TRBJ2-2
TGCGCCAGCAGCTTGGCCCAGGGCCGGCTTGCGAACACTGAAGCTTTCTTT CASSLAQGRLANTEAFF TRBV5-1 few - TRBJ1-1
TGTGCCATCAGCTCGGGACAGGGGGCGTTGGGGCCCGAAAAACTGTTTTTT CAISSGQGALGPEKLFF TRBV10-3 many TRBD1 TRBJ1-4
TGTGCCAGCAGCAGGACAGGGGAGTATGCTTTCTTT CASSRTGEYAFF TRBV7-9 many TRBD1 TRBJ1-1
TGTGCCGCCTCTCGAAGGATGGGCCACAATGAGCAGTTCTTC CAASRRMGHNEQFF TRBV28 - - TRBJ2-1
TGTGCCAGCAGTCCTCTAGGGGACATTGCCTTCGGCGATCAGCCCCAGCATTTT CASSPLGDIAFGDQPQHF TRBV12-3/TRBV12-4 - - TRBJ1-5
TGTGCCAGCAGCCACATAATTACAGGGGAGAACACTGAAGCTTTCTTT CASSHIITGENTEAFF TRBV16 many TRBD1 TRBJ1-1
TGCGCCAGCAGTGTTTCGCGGGGGGTCAATGAGCAGTTCTTC CASSVSRGVNEQFF TRBV10-1 many TRBD2 TRBJ2-1
TGTGCCAGCAGCCACTCCGGTTTCTACAATGAGCAGTTCTTC CASSHSGFYNEQFF TRBV7-9 - - TRBJ2-1
TGCAGCGTGGGGGGCTTGGGAGCCGACGAGCAGTACTTC CSVGGLGADEQYF TRBV29-1 many - TRBJ2-7
TGTGCCAGCAGCAACAGGGAGACTAGCACAGATACGCAGTATTTT CASSNRETSTDTQYF TRBV6-5 few - TRBJ2-3
TGTGCCAGCAGTTTAGGGGACAGGGGCTACGAGCAGTACTTC CASSLGDRGYEQYF TRBV13 many TRBD1 TRBJ2-7
TGTGCCAGCAGAAAGATAGACAGCCTGCAAGAGACCCAGTACTTC CASRKIDSLQETQYF TRBV12-3/TRBV12-4 many - TRBJ2-5
TGTGCCAGCAGCCTGGGACAGCTAAATTCACCCCTCCACTTT CASSLGQLNSPLHF TRBV7-2 - TRBD1 TRBJ1-6
TGTGCCAGCAGTCCCCCCCCAACAGGGGAATTCACTGAAGCTTTCTTT CASSPPPTGEFTEAFF TRBV6-2/TRBV6-3 few TRBD1 TRBJ1-1
TGCGCCAGCAGCCAAGATAACCAGGCGGTTGAAGCTTTCTTT CASSQDNQAVEAFF TRBV4-3 many - TRBJ1-1
TGTGCCAGCAGTTACAAGGGACTGGTCACTGAAGCTTTCTTT CASSYKGLVTEAFF TRBV6-2/TRBV6-3 - - TRBJ1-1
TGTGCCAGCAGCTCCTACCGGGAGGGGGATAAGTATGGCTACACCTTC CASSSYREGDKYGYTF TRBV7-9 - - TRBJ1-2
TGTGCCAGCAGCGGGAACAGGGGGCGCCCCACAGATACGCAGTATTTT CASSGNRGRPTDTQYF TRBV12-3/TRBV12-4 many TRBD1 TRBJ2-3